The rows below give T cell receptor beta chains drawn from one sample of a study of Graves' ophthalmopathy and Graves' hyperthyroidism. One entry per CDR3 protein results from TCRdb running MiXCR on the multiplex PCR reads. The top ten clones hold roughly 2.4% of a sample with some 370,000 distinct CDR3 sequences, about 18% of them seen once. Sequencing input: peripheral blood. Every receptor here comes from an adult woman with stable Graves' hyperthyroidism. The CDR3 runs from the conserved cysteine through the conserved F or W. The D gene is left open where the match is weak. The size field is filled for only some rows; it gives once, few, many or a size class.

J gene | V gene | clone size | D gene | CDR3 protein | CDR3 DNA
TRBJ1-5 | TRBV7-9 | many | TRBD1 | CASSTGGVNQPQHF | TGTGCCAGCAGCACAGGGGGTGTCAATCAGCCCCAGCATTTT
TRBJ2-7 | TRBV6-1 | many | TRBD1 | CASSERQGSYEQYF | TGTGCCAGCAGTGAGAGACAGGGCTCCTACGAGCAGTACTTC
TRBJ2-5 | TRBV29-1 | many | NA | CSVPYTEGETQYF | TGCAGCGTTCCATATACTGAGGGTGAGACCCAGTACTTC
TRBJ1-5 | TRBV20-1 | many | TRBD1 | CSARMGTGNQPQHF | TGCAGTGCTAGAATGGGGACAGGCAATCAGCCCCAGCATTTT
TRBJ2-7 | TRBV28 | few | NA | CASSLVARVNEQYF | TGTGCCAGCAGTTTAGTCGCCAGGGTCAACGAGCAGTACTTC
TRBJ2-7 | TRBV28 | NA | TRBD2 | CATFTGTSGNYEQYF | TGTGCCACCTTTACCGGGACTAGCGGTAACTACGAGCAGTACTTC
TRBJ2-5 | TRBV28 | few | TRBD1 | CASSFSRGLETQYF | TGTGCCAGCAGTTTCTCCAGGGGGCTTGAGACCCAGTACTTC
TRBJ1-1 | TRBV28 | many | NA | CASSAGDSNTEAFF | TGTGCCAGCAGTGCAGGGGATTCGAACACTGAAGCTTTCTTT
TRBJ2-5 | TRBV27 | many | NA | CASSLTTGETQYF | TGTGCCAGCAGTTTAACGACTGGAGAGACCCAGTACTTC
TRBJ2-7 | TRBV20-1 | many | NA | CSARDSTYEQYF | TGCAGTGCTCGGGACTCTACCTACGAGCAGTACTTC
TRBJ2-5 | TRBV12-3/TRBV12-4 | many | TRBD2 | CASSSSGSLETQYF | TGTGCCAGCAGTTCTAGCGGGAGTTTAGAGACCCAGTACTTC
TRBJ2-7 | TRBV10-3 | many | NA | CATQRETGDEQYF | TGTGCCACCCAACGGGAGACTGGCGACGAGCAGTACTTC
TRBJ1-2 | TRBV7-3 | NA | NA | CASSLDRVSSYGYTF | TGTGCCAGCAGCTTAGACAGAGTATCCAGCTATGGCTACACCTTC
TRBJ2-5 | TRBV29-1 | NA | NA | CSVEDRTGGQRAQYF | TGCAGCGTTGAAGATCGAACGGGCGGCCAGAGGGCCCAGTACTTC
TRBJ2-7 | TRBV27 | many | TRBD1 | CASSLLQGAAYEQYF | TGTGCCAGCAGTCTATTACAGGGGGCTGCCTACGAGCAGTACTTC
TRBJ1-5 | TRBV2 | many | NA | CASSLTVSNQPRHF | TGTGCCAGCAGTTTGACAGTTAGCAATCAGCCCCGGCATTTT
TRBJ2-7 | TRBV6-4 | many | TRBD2 | CASSDLAGVAPYEQYF | TGTGCCAGCAGTGACCTAGCGGGAGTCGCCCCCTACGAGCAGTACTTC
TRBJ1-5 | TRBV20-1 | many | NA | CSAGGGISNQPQHF | TGCAGTGCTGGGGGAGGGATTAGCAATCAGCCCCAGCATTTT
TRBJ1-1 | TRBV15 | NA | TRBD1 | CATATGRGTGEAFF | TGTGCCACCGCGACTGGTCGGGGGACAGGGGAAGCTTTCTTT
TRBJ2-1 | TRBV7-2 | NA | TRBD2 | CASSLEVSGRRQFF | TGTGCCAGCAGCTTAGAGGTTAGCGGGAGACGGCAGTTCTTC
TRBJ2-7 | TRBV11-1 | many | TRBD2 | CASSPAEVAGEWGYEQYF | TGTGCCAGCAGCCCAGCGGAGGTAGCGGGCGAGTGGGGTTACGAGCAGTACTTC
TRBJ1-1 | TRBV10-3 | many | NA | CAIQGQPNTEAFF | TGTGCCATCCAGGGACAACCGAACACTGAAGCTTTCTTT
TRBJ1-1 | TRBV12-3/TRBV12-4 | many | NA | CASSLGGRGGNTEAFF | TGTGCCAGCAGTTTGGGGGGGAGAGGGGGGAACACTGAAGCTTTCTTT
TRBJ2-3 | TRBV27 | few | NA | CASSTFSGTLSDTQYF | TGTGCCAGCAGTACCTTCTCCGGGACCCTGTCTGATACGCAGTATTTT
TRBJ2-7 | TRBV5-4 | many | TRBD1 | CASSLAGGIDEQYF | TGTGCCAGCAGCTTGGCAGGGGGCATCGACGAGCAGTACTTC
TRBJ2-2 | TRBV2 | many | NA | CASSEDVGRTGELFF | TGTGCCAGCAGTGAAGACGTGGGGCGAACCGGGGAGCTGTTTTTT
TRBJ2-4 | TRBV28 | many | NA | CASSNLDGSRNIQYF | TGTGCCAGCAGTAACTTGGACGGATCGAGGAACATTCAGTACTTC
TRBJ2-7 | TRBV20-1 | many | NA | CSASLAAEGYEQYF | TGCAGTGCTTCCCTAGCAGCTGAAGGCTACGAGCAGTACTTC
TRBJ1-1 | TRBV6-1 | NA | NA | CASSEAEGGGNTEAFF | TGTGCCAGCAGTGAAGCCGAAGGTGGCGGGAACACTGAAGCTTTCTTT
TRBJ2-2 | TRBV28 | many | NA | CASSSGELQNTGELFF | TGTGCCAGCAGTTCAGGCGAATTACAGAACACCGGGGAGCTGTTTTTT
TRBJ1-6 | TRBV4-2 | many | TRBD1 | CASSQGLGQTNSPLHF | TGTGCCAGCAGCCAGGGCTTGGGACAGACTAATTCACCCCTCCACTTT
TRBJ1-1 | TRBV2 | NA | NA | CASNFFGTNTEAFF | TGTGCCAGCAATTTCTTCGGAACGAACACTGAAGCTTTCTTT
TRBJ2-5 | TRBV6-1 | NA | NA | CASSHRVRRLTQYF | TGTGCCAGCAGCCATCGGGTCAGAAGATTGACCCAGTACTTC
TRBJ1-5 | TRBV28 | NA | NA | CASSFPNRVQPQHF | TGTGCCAGCAGTTTTCCTAACAGGGTTCAGCCCCAGCATTTT
TRBJ1-1 | TRBV14 | many | TRBD1 | CASSQYTGGEAFF | TGTGCCAGCAGCCAATACACAGGGGGAGAAGCTTTCTTT
TRBJ2-7 | TRBV6-5 | many | NA | CASAATRDHYEQYF | TGTGCCAGCGCAGCGACTAGGGACCACTACGAGCAGTACTTC
TRBJ2-7 | TRBV7-2 | many | NA | CASSSRLGRVPDEQYF | TGTGCCAGCAGCTCCAGGCTAGGCAGAGTTCCGGATGAGCAGTACTTC
TRBJ2-7 | TRBV27 | many | TRBD1 | CASSLAAQTGGTYEQYF | TGTGCCAGCAGTTTAGCCGCCCAGACAGGGGGGACCTACGAGCAGTACTTC
TRBJ2-1 | TRBV20-1 | many | TRBD2 | CSARRSGREVNEQFF | TGCAGTGCTAGGAGAAGTGGGAGGGAGGTCAATGAGCAGTTCTTC
TRBJ2-5 | TRBV15 | many | NA | CATSRGGQETQYF | TGTGCCACCAGCAGAGGCGGGCAGGAGACCCAGTACTTC